A selection of T cell receptor beta chains follows, all from one sample in a study of identical twins. TCRdb recomputed calls from the 5' RACE reads with MiXCR, one row per CDR3 protein. The sample lists hundreds of thousands of distinct CDR3 sequences, 8.6% occurring once. In addition, the sample was reused for a study of yellow fever vaccine responses in identical twins.

Material for sequencing was PBMCs. The receptors originated from a woman aged 18-29 years in good health. Both conserved end residues are part of each CDR3. The order of the fields is D gene, V gene, clone size, J gene, CDR3 DNA, CDR3 protein. D genes are given only for firm matches. Only part of the rows carry a size: once, few, many, or a class if the clone is expanded.

d_gene: TRBD1; v_gene: TRBV24-1; abundance: many; j_gene: TRBJ2-1; CDR3nt: TGTGCCACCAGTGGCTCGAGGGGGCGGGCCAACAATGAGCAGTTCTTC; CDR3aa: CATSGSRGRANNEQFF
d_gene: NA; v_gene: TRBV19; abundance: few; j_gene: TRBJ2-3; CDR3nt: TGTGCCAGTAGTATGGGGTCAGCATATAGTCCAGATACGCAGTATTTT; CDR3aa: CASSMGSAYSPDTQYF
d_gene: NA; v_gene: TRBV12-3/TRBV12-4; abundance: many; j_gene: TRBJ1-4; CDR3nt: TGTGCCAGCAGTTTCAGGACCGAAAAACTGTTTTTT; CDR3aa: CASSFRTEKLFF
d_gene: NA; v_gene: TRBV18; abundance: many; j_gene: TRBJ2-5; CDR3nt: TGTGCCAGCTCACCAAAGGGCCAAGAGACCCAGTACTTC; CDR3aa: CASSPKGQETQYF
d_gene: NA; v_gene: TRBV12-3/TRBV12-4; abundance: many; j_gene: TRBJ2-1; CDR3nt: TGTGCCAGCAGTTTATCTACAGGGAAAAGTTTCAATGAGCAGTTCTTC; CDR3aa: CASSLSTGKSFNEQFF
d_gene: TRBD2; v_gene: TRBV11-2; abundance: NA; j_gene: TRBJ2-3; CDR3nt: TGTGCCAGCAGTCGAGGGACGGGAGGTTATACGCAGTATTTT; CDR3aa: CASSRGTGGYTQYF
d_gene: TRBD2; v_gene: TRBV15; abundance: few; j_gene: TRBJ2-7; CDR3nt: TGTGCCACCAGCAGAGATAAGCGGGAGACCTACGAGCAGTACTTC; CDR3aa: CATSRDKRETYEQYF
d_gene: NA; v_gene: TRBV7-3; abundance: NA; j_gene: TRBJ1-2; CDR3nt: TGTGCCAGCAGCCCCAGGGCATCGAGGGATAACTATGGCTACACCTTC; CDR3aa: CASSPRASRDNYGYTF
d_gene: NA; v_gene: TRBV12-3/TRBV12-4; abundance: many; j_gene: TRBJ2-7; CDR3nt: TGTGCCAGCAGAAGCACCGGCTCCTACGAGCAGTACTTC; CDR3aa: CASRSTGSYEQYF
d_gene: NA; v_gene: TRBV29-1; abundance: few; j_gene: TRBJ2-4; CDR3nt: TGCAGCGTTGAAGCTATACAGGGAAACATTCAGTACTTC; CDR3aa: CSVEAIQGNIQYF
d_gene: NA; v_gene: TRBV7-9; abundance: NA; j_gene: TRBJ2-1; CDR3nt: TGTGCCAGCAGGCCAGGGTACACCAATGAGCAGTTCTTC; CDR3aa: CASRPGYTNEQFF
d_gene: NA; v_gene: TRBV12-3/TRBV12-4; abundance: many; j_gene: TRBJ2-1; CDR3nt: TGTGCCAGCAGTTTGGGGTCGAACAGGGCTCGGAATGATGAGCAGTTCTTC; CDR3aa: CASSLGSNRARNDEQFF
d_gene: NA; v_gene: TRBV12-3/TRBV12-4; abundance: NA; j_gene: TRBJ1-2; CDR3nt: TGTGCCAGCAGTTCCGGCAGGCCGGTAAACTATGGCTACACCTTC; CDR3aa: CASSSGRPVNYGYTF
d_gene: NA; v_gene: TRBV5-1; abundance: NA; j_gene: TRBJ2-3; CDR3nt: TGCGCCAGCAGCTTCGGGGAAGGAGATACGCAGTATTTT; CDR3aa: CASSFGEGDTQYF
d_gene: NA; v_gene: TRBV10-3; abundance: many; j_gene: TRBJ2-2; CDR3nt: TGTGCCATCAGTGAGCAATTTAGCACCGGGGAGCTGTTTTTT; CDR3aa: CAISEQFSTGELFF
d_gene: TRBD1; v_gene: TRBV20-1; abundance: many; j_gene: TRBJ1-2; CDR3nt: TGCAGTGGAAAGTCGGACAGGGCTAACTATGGCTACACCTTC; CDR3aa: CSGKSDRANYGYTF
d_gene: NA; v_gene: TRBV20-1; abundance: many; j_gene: TRBJ2-3; CDR3nt: TGCAGTGCTAGAGTTGGACAGATATCCACAGATACGCAGTATTTT; CDR3aa: CSARVGQISTDTQYF
d_gene: NA; v_gene: TRBV20-1; abundance: few; j_gene: TRBJ2-1; CDR3nt: TGCAGTGCTAGAGATAGGGGGGGCTCCTACAATGAGCAGTTCTTC; CDR3aa: CSARDRGGSYNEQFF
d_gene: NA; v_gene: TRBV5-6; abundance: few; j_gene: TRBJ2-1; CDR3nt: TGTGCCAGCAGCTTCGACAGGAGCTCCTACAATGAGCAGTTCTTC; CDR3aa: CASSFDRSSYNEQFF
d_gene: NA; v_gene: TRBV28; abundance: NA; j_gene: TRBJ2-3; CDR3nt: TGTGCCAGCAGTTTATATGCGGCGCCCACAGATACGCAGTATTTT; CDR3aa: CASSLYAAPTDTQYF
d_gene: TRBD2; v_gene: TRBV6-5; abundance: NA; j_gene: TRBJ2-1; CDR3nt: TGTGCCAGCAGTTACTCGAGGGCGACTAGCGGGAAATACAATGAGCAGTTCTTC; CDR3aa: CASSYSRATSGKYNEQFF
d_gene: TRBD1; v_gene: TRBV5-1; abundance: many; j_gene: TRBJ1-2; CDR3nt: TGCGCCAGCAGCCCGGACAGGAACGTTGGCTACACCTTC; CDR3aa: CASSPDRNVGYTF
d_gene: NA; v_gene: TRBV7-6; abundance: many; j_gene: TRBJ2-1; CDR3nt: TGTGCCAGCAGCTTCGACCTGATGGAGCAGTTCTTC; CDR3aa: CASSFDLMEQFF
d_gene: TRBD1; v_gene: TRBV7-8; abundance: few; j_gene: TRBJ2-6; CDR3nt: TGTGCCAGCAGCTTACGGACAGGGGTTCACGTCCTGACTTTC; CDR3aa: CASSLRTGVHVLTF
d_gene: NA; v_gene: TRBV7-2; abundance: few; j_gene: TRBJ1-3; CDR3nt: TGTGCCAGCAGCCTATTCTTCTCTGGAAACACCATATATTTT; CDR3aa: CASSLFFSGNTIYF
d_gene: TRBD1; v_gene: TRBV3-1; abundance: NA; j_gene: TRBJ1-2; CDR3nt: TGTGCCAGCAGCCAAGATACAGGGGGCACCTATGGCTACACCTTC; CDR3aa: CASSQDTGGTYGYTF
d_gene: NA; v_gene: TRBV20-1; abundance: few; j_gene: TRBJ2-3; CDR3nt: TGCAGTGCCCGGGACCCCAGAGGCACAGATACGCAGTATTTT; CDR3aa: CSARDPRGTDTQYF
d_gene: TRBD2; v_gene: TRBV5-5; abundance: NA; j_gene: TRBJ2-5; CDR3nt: TGTGCCAGCAGCACCGGACTAGCGAGGGAGACCCAGTACTTC; CDR3aa: CASSTGLARETQYF
d_gene: TRBD1; v_gene: TRBV20-1; abundance: NA; j_gene: TRBJ2-5; CDR3nt: TGCAGTGCTAGAGTGGGACAGGGGTGGGAGACCCAGTACTTC; CDR3aa: CSARVGQGWETQYF
d_gene: TRBD2; v_gene: TRBV6-1; abundance: NA; j_gene: TRBJ2-3; CDR3nt: TGTGCCAGCAGTCCGCGGAGGACTAGCACGGGGGATACGCAGTATTTT; CDR3aa: CASSPRRTSTGDTQYF
d_gene: NA; v_gene: TRBV9; abundance: few; j_gene: TRBJ2-1; CDR3nt: TGTGCCAGCAGCGTTGACAGCGGAGCATACAATGAGCAGTTCTTC; CDR3aa: CASSVDSGAYNEQFF
d_gene: TRBD2; v_gene: TRBV29-1; abundance: few; j_gene: TRBJ2-1; CDR3nt: TGCAGTACCCCTCCGGGACTAGCGAATTACAATGAGCAGTTCTTC; CDR3aa: CSTPPGLANYNEQFF
d_gene: TRBD1; v_gene: TRBV28; abundance: many; j_gene: TRBJ2-1; CDR3nt: TGTGCCAGCAGTTCCCGCCGGACAGGGAGCCACAATGAGCAGTTCTTC; CDR3aa: CASSSRRTGSHNEQFF
d_gene: TRBD2; v_gene: TRBV7-2; abundance: many; j_gene: TRBJ2-1; CDR3nt: TGTGCCAGCAGCTTAGATCCAGCGGGAGAGCAGTTCTTC; CDR3aa: CASSLDPAGEQFF
d_gene: NA; v_gene: TRBV5-1; abundance: few; j_gene: TRBJ2-5; CDR3nt: TGCGCCAGCAGCTTGGACCCCGCCTCGGGGACCCAGTACTTC; CDR3aa: CASSLDPASGTQYF
d_gene: NA; v_gene: TRBV27; abundance: few; j_gene: TRBJ2-2; CDR3nt: TGTGCCAGCAGCTCGCTCGGTGGTTCAGGGTTAGGAACCGGGGAGCTGTTTTTT; CDR3aa: CASSSLGGSGLGTGELFF
d_gene: NA; v_gene: TRBV6-2/TRBV6-3; abundance: few; j_gene: TRBJ2-1; CDR3nt: TGTGCCAGCAACGACCTTAAAATGGGGATAAGGTGGCAGTTCTTC; CDR3aa: CASNDLKMGIRWQFF
d_gene: NA; v_gene: TRBV6-1; abundance: NA; j_gene: TRBJ2-1; CDR3nt: TGTGCCAGCATTACCTTCCCGCGAGTCGTCGATGAGCAGTTCTTC; CDR3aa: CASITFPRVVDEQFF
d_gene: TRBD2; v_gene: TRBV11-1; abundance: NA; j_gene: TRBJ2-1; CDR3nt: TGTGCCAGCAGCCGGCCAACTAGCGGGGGGGCCCATGAGCAGTTCTTC; CDR3aa: CASSRPTSGGAHEQFF
d_gene: NA; v_gene: TRBV27; abundance: few; j_gene: TRBJ2-5; CDR3nt: TGTGCCAGCAGTTATACGGGGGGCGTGAAGACCCAGTACTTC; CDR3aa: CASSYTGGVKTQYF
d_gene: NA; v_gene: TRBV20-1; abundance: NA; j_gene: TRBJ2-1; CDR3nt: TGCAGTGCCCGCGAAGCTTGGGGCAGCTCCTACAATGAGCAGTTCTTC; CDR3aa: CSAREAWGSSYNEQFF
d_gene: NA; v_gene: TRBV12-3/TRBV12-4; abundance: many; j_gene: TRBJ2-7; CDR3nt: TGTGCCAGCGGGGGTAGGGGGGAGAGCTCCTACGAGCAGTACTTC; CDR3aa: CASGGRGESSYEQYF
d_gene: NA; v_gene: TRBV5-6; abundance: NA; j_gene: TRBJ2-7; CDR3nt: TGTGCCAGCAGCTTGGTCTCCAAGCAGTACTTC; CDR3aa: CASSLVSKQYF
d_gene: TRBD1; v_gene: TRBV15; abundance: many; j_gene: TRBJ2-7; CDR3nt: TGTGCCACCAGCACAGGACAGGAACTCTTTAGCTCCTACGAGCAGTACTTC; CDR3aa: CATSTGQELFSSYEQYF
d_gene: NA; v_gene: TRBV4-1; abundance: NA; j_gene: TRBJ1-1; CDR3nt: TGCGCCAGCAGCCAAGAGGAGGTCAGGGTGACTGAAGCTTTCTTT; CDR3aa: CASSQEEVRVTEAFF